One and the same sample provided the 3 T cell receptor beta chains below, sequenced in a study of T-cell reconstitution after alpha-beta-depleted transplantation in children. Molecular barcoding with unique molecular identifiers was used for the TCRbeta library. TCRdb passed the PCR reads through MiXCR, listing each CDR3 protein once. This sample has more than 550,000 distinct CDR3 sequences; 10% to 13% occur once, and the top ten carry roughly 4%. Sequences were derived from PBMCs from the stem cell graft donor, sampled from the stem cell graft. These TCRs come from a human donor who donated a stem cell graft to a child with acute myeloid leukemia.

CDR3 DNA sequence: TGTGCCAGCAGCCTGCCCCTAGCGGAGCAAGAGACCCAGTACTTC. It yields the protein CASSLPLAEQETQYF. The gene calls are TRBV7-6 and TRBJ2-5; 7 bases match TRBD2. The CDR3 extends over 15 amino acids. Trimming at V came to 5 bases and at J to 2 bases, leaving 8 bases not matched to a gene. Looked up from germline, CDR1 is SGHVS and CDR2 is FNYEAQ.

V usage is TRBV25-1 and J usage is TRBJ2-4; D tentatively reads TRBD1 or TRBD2 (6 bases each). Germline V gene data show CDR1 as MGHDK and CDR2 as SYGVNS. The CDR3 spans 17 residues. The germline V and J ends were trimmed by 2 bases and 1 base, with 15 bases remaining between them. In DNA form, the CDR3 reads TGTGCCAGCAGTGAAATCGGACAAGGGGGGGCCAAAAACATTCAGTACTTC. Protein: CASSEIGQGGAKNIQYF.

The V gene is TRBV18, the J gene TRBJ2-2; D might be TRBD2 (6 bases). Germline-derived CDR1 and CDR2 are KGHSH and LQKENI. V lost 5 bases and J lost 4, with 17 bases in between. CDR3 length: 16 residues. This chain's CDR3 is CASSGLARRATGELFF. The DNA of the CDR3 is TGTGCCAGCTCAGGGCTAGCGAGACGTGCCACCGGGGAGCTGTTTTTT.